These 13 T cell receptor beta chains share one sample of origin, sequenced in a study of blood T cell repertoires in COVID-19. The assay was immunoSEQ multiplex PCR, and TCRdb's table has in-frame clones only and misses some. The sample has around 140,000 clones; 86% are singletons. Sequenced input: peripheral blood. The receptor set was obtained from a woman aged 60-70 years with acute or convalescent COVID-19.

This clone was observed once. This rearrangement joins TRBV5-1 to TRBJ1-2, with TRBD1 matching 7 bases. Unmatched junction bases numbered 12, after V lost 4 bases and J lost 3 bases. The CDR3 contains 16 residues. The germline CDR1 and CDR2 sequences are SGHRS and YFSETQ. The CDR3 sequence is CASSLLGQGVDYGYTF. The CDR3 DNA reads TGCGCCAGCAGCCTACTCGGTCAGGGGGTGGACTATGGCTACACCTTC.

This clone was counted a single time. V and J are TRBV6-5 and TRBJ1-1; D is possibly TRBD1 (5 bases). The V and J ends lost 6 bases and 0 bases respectively, with 8 bases between them. Per the germline V gene, CDR1 is MNHEY and CDR2 is SVGAGI. The CDR3 totals 13 residues. CDR3 DNA sequence: TGTGCCAGCAGGGAGACAGTGAACACTGAAGCTTTCTTT. Its translation is CASRETVNTEAFF.

The rearrangement uses TRBV7-3 and TRBJ2-1, with D possibly matching TRBD2 (6 bases). This CDR3 has 13 residues. The germline V gene has CDR1 SGHTA and CDR2 FQGTGA. V lost 5 bases, J lost 1 base, and 6 bases lay in between. The CDR3 spells CASSGGSYNEQFF. CDR3 coding DNA: TGTGCCAGCAGCGGGGGGTCCTACAATGAGCAGTTCTTC.

This rearrangement joins TRBV4-2 to TRBJ2-5; 7 nucleotides line up with TRBD2. Germline V gene sequence: CDR1 LGHNA, CDR2 YNFKEQ. The CDR3 runs to 15 residues. V dropped 1 base and J dropped 0; count of bases not matched to a gene: 2. CDR3 in DNA: TGTGCCAGCAGCCAAGCGCGGGGGTACCAAGAGACCCAGTACTTC. Protein sequence: CASSQARGYQETQYF.

The J gene is TRBJ2-7, the V gene TRBV4-2, with a tentative D call TRBD1 (6 bases). The CDR3 consists of 13 residues. V dropped 0 bases and J dropped 12 bases, with 15 bases sitting between them. The germline V gene has CDR1 LGHNA and CDR2 YNFKEQ. Written as DNA, the CDR3 is TGTGCCAGCAGCCAAGAAGAGGACAGCGATACGTACTTC. It translates to CASSQEEDSDTYF.

V usage is TRBV4-2 and J usage is TRBJ1-1; D not resolved. V dropped 5 bases and J dropped 1 base, with 8 bases sitting between them. This CDR3 region has 13 residues. Germline V gene sequence: CDR1 LGHNA, CDR2 YNFKEQ. CDR3 DNA sequence: TGTGCCAGCAGCTTTACACCGAACACTGAAGCTTTCTTT. The encoded protein is CASSFTPNTEAFF.

The J gene is TRBJ2-2, the V gene TRBV12-3 or TRBV12-4; D not resolved. The CDR3 is 12 residues long. Trimming took 6 bases from V and 4 from J, leaving 6 bases between them. This CDR3 reads CASSPGTGELFF. The CDR3 DNA follows: TGTGCCAGCAGCCCGGGCACCGGGGAGCTGTTTTTT.

This clone was recorded only once. The chain uses TRBV27 and TRBJ2-5; D gene uncertain. The length of the CDR3 is 15 residues. V lost 1 base to trimming and J lost 0 bases, with 9 bases between them. The germline V gene has CDR1 MNHEY and CDR2 SMNVEV (reference sequence). The CDR3 DNA is TGTGCCAGCAGTTTATTCTCGAGGAACCAAGAGACCCAGTACTTC. This encodes CASSLFSRNQETQYF.

This rearrangement joins TRBV27 to TRBJ2-2; 12 bases are shared with TRBD2. The germline gives CDR1 MNHEY, CDR2 SMNVEV (reference sequence). The V gene end was trimmed by 2 bases and the J gene end by 1 base; junction bases not matched to a gene: 2. The CDR3 length is 17 residues. CDR3 protein: CASSLLAGGLNTGELFF. As DNA, the CDR3 is TGTGCCAGCAGTTTACTAGCGGGGGGGCTGAACACCGGGGAGCTGTTTTTT.

This clone was counted between two and nine times. CDR3 sequence: CASSPGVGGNTIYF. The CDR3 DNA reads TGTGCCAGCAGCCCCGGGGTGGGCGGAAACACCATATATTTT. The chain carries TRBV5-5 and TRBJ1-3; no definite D call. The CDR3 is 14 amino acids. V was pared by 4 bases and J by 4 bases, with 12 bases between. Germline-derived CDR1 and CDR2 are SGHKS and YYEKEE (reference sequence).

This chain joins TRBV2 and TRBJ1-6; D is uncertain. CDR3 length equals 13 residues. The germline gives CDR1 SNHLY, CDR2 FYNNEI. V lost 5 bases to trimming and J lost 8 bases, with 10 bases between them. The CDR3 reads CASSMEADSPLHF. As DNA, the CDR3 is TGTGCCAGCAGTATGGAGGCTGATTCACCCCTCCACTTT.

This rearrangement joins TRBV5-4 to TRBJ2-3; 8 positions match TRBD1. V lost 1 base and J lost 4; bases outside the gene matches: 5. The CDR3 contains 15 residues. Looked up from germline, CDR1 is SGHNT and CDR2 is YYREEE (reference sequence). CDR3 in amino acids: CASSLSGGTPDTQYF. The CDR3 nucleotides read TGTGCCAGCAGCTTGTCAGGGGGCACACCAGATACGCAGTATTTT.

The chain recombines TRBV5-4 with TRBJ2-3; 8 nucleotides line up with TRBD2. CDR1 is SGHNT and CDR2 is YYREEE in the germline V gene (reference sequence). There are 15 residues in the CDR3. V shed 5 bases, J shed 4 bases, and the junction held 9 bases outside the gene matches. CDR3 bases: TGTGCCAGCAGGACTGGCGGGGGGAGGGCAGATACGCAGTATTTT. It is translated as CASRTGGGRADTQYF.